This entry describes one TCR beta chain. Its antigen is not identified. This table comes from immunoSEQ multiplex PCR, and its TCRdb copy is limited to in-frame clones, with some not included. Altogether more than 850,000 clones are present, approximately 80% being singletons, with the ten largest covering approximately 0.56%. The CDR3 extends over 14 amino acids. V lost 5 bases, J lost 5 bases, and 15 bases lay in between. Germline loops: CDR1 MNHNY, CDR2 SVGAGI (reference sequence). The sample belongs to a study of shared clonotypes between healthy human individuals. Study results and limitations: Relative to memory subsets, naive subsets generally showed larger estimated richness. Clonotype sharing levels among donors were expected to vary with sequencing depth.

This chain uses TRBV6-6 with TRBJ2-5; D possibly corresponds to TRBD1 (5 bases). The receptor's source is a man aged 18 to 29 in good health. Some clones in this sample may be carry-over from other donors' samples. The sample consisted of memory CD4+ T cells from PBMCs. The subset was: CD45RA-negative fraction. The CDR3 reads CASSIRAHGETQYF. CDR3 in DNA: TGTGCCAGCAGTATCAGGGCCCATGGGGAGACCCAGTACTTC.